Listed below are T cell receptor beta chains from one sample, sequenced in a study of blood T cell repertoires in COVID-19. Sequenced by immunoSEQ multiplex PCR; TCRdb stores in-frame clones only, minus some. The sample lists more than 45,000 clones, 65% to 90% occurring once. The sequenced sample consisted of peripheral blood. The receptors stem from a woman over 75 with acute or convalescent COVID-19. Both conserved end residues are part of each CDR3. The order of the fields is J gene, D gene, V gene, clone size, CDR3 protein, CDR3 DNA. D genes are given only for firm matches. Part of the rows lack a size; the others show once, few, many or a class for expanded clones.

TRBJ1-3,TRBD1,TRBV11-2,NA,CASSSLMDRGSGNTIYF,TGTGCCAGCAGCTCTCTCATGGACAGGGGGTCTGGAAACACCATATATTTT
TRBJ2-7,NA,TRBV5-4,NA,CASSADLYEQYF,TGTGCCAGCAGCGCCGACTTATACGAGCAGTACTTC
TRBJ2-3,NA,TRBV27,NA,CASSLGGLDTQYF,TGTGCCAGCAGTTTGGGGGGGCTTGATACGCAGTATTTT
TRBJ2-1,NA,TRBV2,NA,CASKVSENEQFF,TGTGCCAGCAAAGTCTCGGAGAATGAGCAGTTCTTC
TRBJ2-1,TRBD2,TRBV7-2,NA,CASSPRGLAGVEQFF,TGTGCCAGCAGTCCCCGCGGACTAGCGGGGGTCGAGCAGTTCTTC
TRBJ1-1,NA,TRBV6-1,NA,CASSELRGTEAFF,TGTGCCAGCAGTGAATTACGGGGAACTGAAGCTTTCTTT
TRBJ1-2,TRBD1,TRBV19,NA,CASSTLDREYGYTF,TGTGCCAGTAGTACCCTGGACAGGGAGTATGGCTACACCTTC
TRBJ1-1,TRBD1,TRBV7-9,NA,CASSLGQGEGTEAFF,TGTGCCAGCAGCTTGGGACAGGGTGAGGGCACTGAAGCTTTCTTT
TRBJ1-6,NA,TRBV30,NA,CAWSVSPNSPLHF,TGTGCCTGGAGTGTAAGCCCAAATTCACCCCTCCACTTT
TRBJ1-5,TRBD1,TRBV20-1,once,CSASVGQGVSNQPQHF,TGCAGTGCTAGTGTCGGACAGGGGGTTAGCAATCAGCCCCAGCATTTT
TRBJ1-4,NA,TRBV4-2,NA,CASSQAPKGTNEKLFF,TGTGCCAGCAGCCAAGCACCCAAGGGGACTAATGAAAAACTGTTTTTT
TRBJ2-2,NA,TRBV19,NA,CASSIGSTVPGELFF,TGTGCCAGTAGTATAGGTTCGACAGTACCAGGGGAGCTGTTTTTT
TRBJ2-5,TRBD2,TRBV2,NA,CASSPTLSGGGATQYF,TGTGCCAGCAGCCCCACCCTTAGCGGGGGCGGGGCGACCCAGTACTTC
TRBJ1-2,NA,TRBV10-3,NA,CAIKGGQPNYGYTF,TGTGCCATCAAGGGGGGGCAACCTAACTATGGCTACACCTTC
TRBJ2-7,TRBD1,TRBV5-8,NA,CASRKGQTKEQYF,TGTGCCAGCAGGAAGGGACAGACGAAGGAGCAGTACTTC
TRBJ1-1,NA,TRBV9,NA,CASSVGIGGIGTEAFF,TGTGCCAGCAGCGTAGGTATCGGAGGGATTGGAACTGAAGCTTTCTTT
TRBJ1-4,NA,TRBV12-3/TRBV12-4,NA,CASTPWGSEKLFF,TGTGCCAGCACCCCCTGGGGCTCTGAAAAACTGTTTTTT
TRBJ2-7,NA,TRBV29-1,NA,CSVEYGVGYEQYF,TGCAGCGTTGAGTACGGGGTGGGCTACGAGCAGTACTTC
TRBJ2-1,TRBD2,TRBV15,NA,CATSLLAGGYNEQFF,TGTGCCACCAGCTTATTAGCGGGGGGCTACAATGAGCAGTTCTTC
TRBJ1-5,NA,TRBV28,NA,CASSGWTDSNQPQHF,TGTGCCAGCAGTGGTTGGACAGATAGCAATCAGCCCCAGCATTTT
TRBJ1-2,NA,TRBV9,NA,CASSVRTNYGYTF,TGTGCCAGCAGCGTAAGGACAAACTATGGCTACACCTTC
TRBJ2-5,TRBD2,TRBV5-5,NA,CASEERGGERRETQYF,TGTGCCAGCGAAGAGCGGGGGGGAGAACGTCGGGAGACCCAGTACTTC
TRBJ1-2,TRBD1,TRBV3-1/TRBV3-2,few,CASSRGTGYGYTF,TGTGCCAGCAGCCGGGGGACAGGGTACGGCTACACCTTC
TRBJ2-5,TRBD1,TRBV5-6,few,CASSTGGETQYF,TGTGCCAGCAGCACAGGGGGAGAGACCCAGTACTTC
TRBJ1-6,NA,TRBV6-2/TRBV6-3,few,CASSPRDYNSPLHF,TGTGCCAGCAGTCCCCGGGATTATAATTCACCCCTCCACTTT
TRBJ1-5,TRBD1,TRBV15,NA,CATSRQGASSNQPQHF,TGTGCCACCAGCAGACAGGGGGCGAGTAGCAATCAGCCCCAGCATTTT
TRBJ2-1,NA,TRBV14,NA,CASSPAGTHNEQFF,TGTGCCAGCTCCCCAGCGGGCACACACAATGAGCAGTTCTTC
TRBJ2-7,NA,TRBV7-8,NA,CASSFQGTEQYF,TGTGCCAGCAGCTTCCAGGGGACGGAGCAGTACTTC
TRBJ1-1,NA,TRBV6-1,few,CASSELGANTEAFF,TGTGCCAGCAGTGAACTGGGGGCCAACACTGAAGCTTTCTTT
TRBJ1-2,TRBD1,TRBV5-1,NA,CASSLVQGGNYGYTF,TGCGCCAGCAGCTTGGTTCAGGGGGGTAACTATGGCTACACCTTC
TRBJ1-5,TRBD1,TRBV3-1/TRBV3-2,once,CASSQGQGVNGNQPQHF,TGTGCCAGCAGCCAGGGACAGGGGGTCAATGGGAATCAGCCCCAGCATTTT
TRBJ2-7,TRBD1,TRBV5-1,NA,CASSLRTGVHEQYF,TGCGCCAGCAGCCTTCGGACAGGGGTCCACGAGCAGTACTTC
TRBJ2-3,TRBD2,TRBV4-2,NA,CASSQATSGAPSTDTQYF,TGTGCCAGCAGCCAAGCGACTAGCGGGGCCCCTAGCACAGATACGCAGTATTTT
TRBJ1-1,TRBD1,TRBV7-2,once,CASSLVGTGAFF,TGTGCCAGCAGCTTAGTAGGGACAGGAGCTTTCTTT
TRBJ1-6,NA,TRBV3-1/TRBV3-2,NA,CASSPDRFYSPLHF,TGTGCCAGCAGTCCGGACAGATTCTATTCACCCCTCCACTTT
TRBJ1-2,TRBD1,TRBV29-1,NA,CSAGTGDYGYTF,TGCAGCGCTGGGACAGGGGACTATGGCTACACCTTC
TRBJ1-2,NA,TRBV6-1,few,CASSETQGPDGYTF,TGTGCCAGCAGTGAAACCCAGGGGCCCGATGGCTACACCTTC
TRBJ2-7,NA,TRBV29-1,NA,CSASTRTDFYEQYF,TGCAGCGCCTCGACCCGGACAGACTTCTACGAGCAGTACTTC
TRBJ2-1,TRBD2,TRBV5-1,once,CASSPSGGGYNEQFF,TGCGCCAGCAGCCCTAGCGGGGGGGGCTACAATGAGCAGTTCTTC
TRBJ2-5,NA,TRBV11-2,few,CASSFGSARETQYF,TGTGCCAGCAGCTTCGGGTCCGCGAGAGAGACCCAGTACTTC
TRBJ2-1,NA,TRBV6-2/TRBV6-3,NA,CASSSNRGSPYNEQFF,TGTGCCAGCAGTTCCAACCGGGGTAGTCCCTACAATGAGCAGTTCTTC
TRBJ2-2,NA,TRBV7-9,once,CASSPGPRRTGELFF,TGTGCCAGCAGCCCTGGTCCTCGGAGGACCGGGGAGCTGTTTTTT
TRBJ1-2,NA,TRBV25-1,NA,CASSEQGPTYGYTF,TGTGCCAGCAGTGAACAGGGGCCGACCTATGGCTACACCTTC
TRBJ1-5,NA,TRBV5-5,few,CASSSLPWEEPQHF,TGTGCCAGCAGCTCGTTACCCTGGGAGGAGCCCCAGCATTTT
TRBJ2-7,TRBD1,TRBV27,once,CASSPTRQGAYEQYF,TGTGCCAGCAGCCCGACGAGACAGGGGGCCTACGAGCAGTACTTC
TRBJ2-1,TRBD2,TRBV11-2,NA,CASSNNGAGGLNEQFF,TGTGCCAGCAGCAATAATGGGGCGGGGGGCCTCAATGAGCAGTTCTTC
TRBJ2-7,TRBD1,TRBV5-1,NA,CASSSMGDRGHEQYF,TGCGCCAGCAGCTCGATGGGGGACAGGGGCCACGAGCAGTACTTC
TRBJ1-6,NA,TRBV5-6,NA,CASSVSRAGSYNSPLHF,TGTGCCAGCAGCGTGTCCAGGGCCGGCTCCTATAATTCACCCCTCCACTTT
TRBJ1-4,NA,TRBV3-1/TRBV3-2,once,CASSQGRGEKLFF,TGTGCCAGCAGCCAGGGCAGGGGAGAAAAACTGTTTTTT
TRBJ1-2,TRBD1,TRBV19,few,CASRWDSIPYGYTF,TGTGCCAGTAGATGGGACAGCATTCCCTATGGCTACACCTTC
TRBJ1-1,TRBD1,TRBV5-6,NA,CASSFTGQGVDTEAFF,TGTGCCAGCAGCTTTACCGGACAGGGTGTCGACACTGAAGCTTTCTTT
TRBJ2-7,NA,TRBV5-6,NA,CASSLTGTLNYEQYF,TGTGCCAGCAGCTTAACCGGGACACTGAACTACGAGCAGTACTTC